A selection of T cell receptor beta chains follows, all from one sample in a study of cytomegalovirus exposure and HLA in healthy donors. The table came from immunoSEQ multiplex PCR; TCRdb's copy has only in-frame clones and leaves some out. The sample consists of 150,000 to 200,000 clones, 75% to 80% of them appearing once. Sequences were obtained from PBMCs. The receptors were sampled from a woman in her thirties or forties in good health and CMV-seronegative. Both conserved end residues are part of each CDR3. The D gene is left open where the match is weak. Clone size is stated in some rows and not others, as once, few, many or a class when expanded.

d_gene	v_gene	j_gene	abundance	CDR3aa	CDR3nt
TRBD1	TRBV7-2	TRBJ1-6	.	CASSIRGLGDSPLHF	TGTGCCAGCAGCATCAGGGGGCTGGGAGACTCACCCCTCCACTTT
.	TRBV2	TRBJ1-5	.	CASSDTLFAEGNQPQHF	TGTGCCAGCAGTGATACCTTATTTGCGGAGGGCAATCAGCCCCAGCATTTT
.	TRBV19	TRBJ1-5	.	CASSIGMGQAGNQPQHF	TGTGCCAGTAGTATTGGGATGGGGCAGGCTGGCAATCAGCCCCAGCATTTT
TRBD1	TRBV19	TRBJ1-5	.	CASSIVGTENQPQHF	TGTGCCAGTAGTATAGTAGGGACAGAAAACCAGCCCCAGCATTTT
TRBD2	TRBV28	TRBJ2-7	.	CASSPGLGLAEQYF	TGTGCCAGCAGTCCCGGACTAGGGCTCGCCGAGCAGTACTTC
.	TRBV11-2	TRBJ2-3	.	CASSLVGLPTDTQYF	TGTGCCAGCAGCTTAGTCGGACTACCCACAGATACGCAGTATTTT
TRBD2	TRBV5-1	TRBJ2-7	.	CASSEQGLAGTEQYF	TGCGCCAGCAGCGAGCAGGGACTAGCGGGGACCGAGCAGTACTTC
.	TRBV7-8	TRBJ2-2	.	CASSRPRGNTGELFF	TGTGCCAGCAGCCGGCCCCGGGGGAACACCGGGGAGCTGTTTTTT
TRBD2	TRBV11-3	TRBJ2-7	many	CASSLDRDSGYEQYF	TGTGCCAGCAGCTTAGATCGGGATAGCGGGTACGAGCAGTACTTC
.	TRBV15	TRBJ1-3	few	CATSRAPWGQAYSGNTIYF	TGTGCCACCAGCAGAGCGCCGTGGGGCCAAGCATACTCTGGAAACACCATATATTTT
TRBD1	TRBV5-4	TRBJ2-6	.	CASSSGTGRYGANVLTF	TGTGCCAGCAGCTCCGGGACAGGGAGGTACGGGGCCAACGTCCTGACTTTC
.	TRBV29-1	TRBJ1-1	.	CSVASRGASGTEAFF	TGCAGCGTTGCTAGCAGGGGTGCATCGGGCACTGAAGCTTTCTTT
.	TRBV5-5	TRBJ1-1	few	CASSLTSMTSPNTEAFF	TGTGCCAGCAGCTTGACCTCCATGACATCCCCTAACACTGAAGCTTTCTTT
TRBD2	TRBV7-6	TRBJ2-7	few	CASSLGGGTYEQYF	TGTGCCAGCAGCTTAGGGGGGGGGACCTACGAGCAGTACTTC
.	TRBV6-6	TRBJ1-4	.	CASSYSTQSNEKLFF	TGTGCCAGCAGTTACTCGACACAGTCTAATGAAAAACTGTTTTTT
.	TRBV2	TRBJ2-7	.	CASSQDKGIYEQYF	TGTGCCAGCAGCCAGGACAAGGGAATTTACGAGCAGTACTTC
.	TRBV5-5	TRBJ1-5	.	CASSLVSVNQPQHF	TGTGCCAGCAGCTTGGTCTCCGTTAATCAGCCCCAGCATTTT
.	TRBV18	TRBJ1-3	once	CASSALDSFGNTIYF	TGTGCCAGCTCAGCTCTCGACAGTTTCGGAAACACCATATATTTT
TRBD1	TRBV10-3	TRBJ1-2	.	CAISAQGWKGYTF	TGTGCCATCAGTGCACAGGGGTGGAAAGGCTACACCTTC
.	TRBV5-1	TRBJ1-4	.	CASSLEARGTSNEKLFF	TGCGCCAGCAGCTTGGAGGCCAGAGGCACGTCTAATGAAAAACTGTTTTTT
.	TRBV2	TRBJ2-7	.	CASSEARGNYEQYF	TGTGCCAGCAGTGAAGCGCGCGGGAACTACGAGCAGTACTTC
TRBD1	TRBV19	TRBJ1-1	.	CASSELRRDRGSGEAFF	TGTGCCAGTAGTGAACTGAGGAGGGACAGGGGGTCGGGCGAAGCTTTCTTT
.	TRBV6-5	TRBJ1-1	.	CASSENVRTEAFF	TGTGCCAGCAGTGAAAATGTGCGGACTGAAGCTTTCTTT
TRBD1	TRBV5-1	TRBJ1-3	.	CASSLDRWTGRLPSSGNTIYF	TGCGCCAGCAGCTTGGACCGATGGACAGGGCGACTCCCCAGCTCTGGAAACACCATATATTTT
TRBD2	TRBV5-1	TRBJ2-4	.	CASSPSPSGGAKNIQYF	TGCGCCAGCAGCCCAAGTCCTAGCGGGGGGGCCAAAAACATTCAGTACTTC
TRBD1	TRBV5-1	TRBJ2-1	few	CASSLGTAYNEQFF	TGTGCCAGCAGCTTGGGGACAGCGTACAATGAGCAGTTCTTC
.	TRBV7-9	TRBJ2-6	few	CASSLGETGANVLTF	TGTGCCAGCAGCTTAGGGGAGACTGGGGCCAACGTCCTGACTTTC
TRBD2	TRBV7-9	TRBJ2-2	.	CASSSGLAPDTGELFF	TGTGCCAGCAGCTCCGGACTAGCCCCGGACACCGGGGAGCTGTTTTTT